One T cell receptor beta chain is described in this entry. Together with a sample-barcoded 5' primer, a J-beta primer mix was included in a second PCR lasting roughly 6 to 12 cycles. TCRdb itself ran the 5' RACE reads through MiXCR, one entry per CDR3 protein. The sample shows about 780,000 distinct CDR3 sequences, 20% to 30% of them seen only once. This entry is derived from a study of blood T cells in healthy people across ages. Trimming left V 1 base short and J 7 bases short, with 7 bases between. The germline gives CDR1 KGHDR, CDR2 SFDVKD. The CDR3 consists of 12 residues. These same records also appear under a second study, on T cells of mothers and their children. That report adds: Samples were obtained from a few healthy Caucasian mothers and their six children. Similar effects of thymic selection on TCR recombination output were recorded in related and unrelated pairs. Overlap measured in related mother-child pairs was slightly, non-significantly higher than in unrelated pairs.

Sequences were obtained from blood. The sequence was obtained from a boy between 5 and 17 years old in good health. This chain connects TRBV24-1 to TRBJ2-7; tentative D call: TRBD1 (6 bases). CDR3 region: CATSDLGQEQYF. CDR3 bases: TGTGCCACCAGTGATTTAGGACAGGAGCAGTACTTC.